The 13 T cell receptor beta chains reported below all come from one sample, sequenced in a study of shared clonotypes between healthy human individuals. Only in-frame clones appear in the TCRdb table, and some are missing; sequencing was by immunoSEQ multiplex PCR. The data show about 730,000 clones, with 72% seen just once and under 2% held by the top ten. The specimen was memory CD4+ T cells sorted from blood. Subset of the sample: CD45RA-negative fraction. The receptors were gathered from a woman aged 30 to 39 in good health.

In this sample, this clone turned up once. V is TRBV5-6 and J is TRBJ2-7; tentative D call: TRBD2 (5 bases). The length of the CDR3 is 15 residues. Germline assignment: CDR1 SGHDT and CDR2 YYEEEE. Trimming left V 4 bases short and J 9 bases short, with 23 bases between. CDR3 DNA sequence: TGTGCCAGCAGCAATCTCGGAAGCAGAAGAGAGGGGCAGTACTTC. Its protein product is CASSNLGSRREGQYF.

The rearrangement uses TRBV5-8 and TRBJ1-3, with D uncertain. Trimming removed 7 bases at V and 0 bases at J, with 20 bases between. This CDR3 has 17 amino acids. Germline V gene lookup returns CDR1 SGHTS and CDR2 YDEGEE. CDR3 bases: TGTGCCAGCCCTAAACTTACGGCATTCTTCTCTGGAAACACCATATATTTT. Translating gives CASPKLTAFFSGNTIYF.

This clone showed up just a few times. The V gene is TRBV6-5, the J gene TRBJ2-6; no definite D call. The CDR3 has 15 residues. Trimming left V 2 bases short and J 4 bases short, with 9 bases between. The germline V gene encodes CDR1 MNHEY and CDR2 SVGAGI. The CDR3, as DNA: TGTGCCAGCAGTTACAAGGGATCCGGGGCCAACGTCCTGACTTTC. Its protein is CASSYKGSGANVLTF.

The rearrangement uses TRBV11-2 and TRBJ2-5, with 7 positions matching TRBD1. The J call could be wrong; TRBJ2-7 is a better fit for the DNA end. The CDR3 runs 15 residues. The germline gives CDR1 SGHAT, CDR2 FQNNGV. CDR3 residues: CASSLGGQTPYEQYF. For the CDR3, the DNA is TGTGCCAGCAGCTTAGGGGGACAGACACCCTACGAGCAGTACTTC.

The chain employs TRBV2 and TRBJ2-5; no clear D gene. This CDR3 has 13 amino acids. The V end was cut by 3 bases, the J end by 0 bases, with 5 bases between. Germline lookup yields CDR1 SNHLY and CDR2 FYNNEI. The DNA of the CDR3 is TGTGCCAGCAGTGAGAACAACCAAGAGACCCAGTACTTC. Its protein product is CASSENNQETQYF.

This clone has only a few counts. This chain joins TRBV7-8 and TRBJ2-3; weak D call: TRBD1 (6 bases). In germline, CDR1 is SGHVS, CDR2 FQNEAQ. Trimming stripped 1 base from V and 9 bases from J, with 11 bases between. The CDR3 consists of 13 residues. CDR3 coding DNA: TGTGCCAGCAGCTTAGGACAGGACGCAACGCAGTATTTT. Translated: CASSLGQDATQYF.

The chain recombines TRBV4-1 with TRBJ2-1; 15 bases agree with TRBD2. The CDR3 sequence is 18 residues long. With 6 bases clipped from V and 8 bases from J, the junction kept 14 bases outside the gene matches. Germline CDR1 MGHRA, CDR2 YSYEKL. The CDR3 coding sequence is TGCGCCAGCAGTCGTGGGGGACTAGCGGGAGGAGGGAGCCATGAGCAGTTCTTC. Its translation is CASSRGGLAGGGSHEQFF.

The chain combines TRBV30 with TRBJ1-3, with D maybe TRBD1 (6 bases). The germline V gene encodes CDR1 GTSNPN and CDR2 SVGIG (reference sequence). V lost 8 bases and J lost 2, with 19 bases in between. This CDR3 spans 15 amino acids. In nucleotides, the CDR3 is TGTGCCCCGAGGGGGACTGGGTGGCCTGGAAACACCATATATTTT. Translation gives CAPRGTGWPGNTIYF.

V gene TRBV5-1 combines with J gene TRBJ2-2; D might be TRBD1 or TRBD2, each matching 6 bases. Per the germline V gene, CDR1 is SGHRS and CDR2 is YFSETQ. The CDR3 loop spans 15 amino acids. Trimming pared 1 base from V and 4 bases from J, leaving 11 bases between. CDR3 nucleotides: TGCGCCAGCAGCTTGATAGGGGGGAGCACCGGGGAGCTGTTTTTT. It yields the protein CASSLIGGSTGELFF. The whole variable domain, remainder taken from reference TRBV5-1 and TRBJ2-2, is KAGVTQTPRYLIKTRGQQVTLSCSPISGHRSVSWYQQTPGQGLQFLFEYFSETQRNKGNFPGRFSGRQFSNSRSEMNVSTLELGDSALYLCASSLIGGSTGELFFGEGSRLTVL.

This chain uses TRBV2 with TRBJ1-2, with no clear D. Germline-derived CDR1 and CDR2 are SNHLY and FYNNEI. The CDR3 consists of 11 residues. V lost 3 bases and J 7 bases, leaving 6 bases between the germline ends. CDR3 in amino acids: CASSEGGGYTF. CDR3 nucleotides: TGTGCCAGCAGTGAGGGAGGTGGCTACACCTTC.

This rearrangement joins TRBV10-3 to TRBJ2-1, with 7 bases identical to TRBD2. J lost 10 bases, V lost 8 bases, and 8 bases had no gene match. The CDR3 loop spans 12 amino acids. Germline V CDR1 and CDR2: ENHRY, SYGVKD. In nucleotides, the CDR3 is TGTGCCATCCTCGTTGGGGGAGGGGAGCAGTTCTTC. Residues: CAILVGGGEQFF.

This chain links TRBV11-2 with TRBJ2-3; 9 bases line up with TRBD2. Trimming cost V 5 bases and J 4 bases; bases outside gene matches: 13. From germline, CDR1 is SGHAT and CDR2 FQNNGV. This CDR3 has 17 residues. CDR3 in DNA: TGTGCCAGCAGCCCGCGGACTAGCGCGTCCTTCCCAGATACGCAGTATTTT. It is translated as CASSPRTSASFPDTQYF.

The V call is TRBV4-1, the J call TRBJ1-1, with D possibly matching TRBD1 (6 bases). Trimming removed 9 bases at V and 5 bases at J, with 19 bases between. Germline CDR1 MGHRA, CDR2 YSYEKL. CDR3 size: 14 residues. The CDR3: CASVLTGRSTEAFF. DNA for the CDR3: TGCGCCAGTGTACTTACAGGGAGGAGTACTGAAGCTTTCTTT.